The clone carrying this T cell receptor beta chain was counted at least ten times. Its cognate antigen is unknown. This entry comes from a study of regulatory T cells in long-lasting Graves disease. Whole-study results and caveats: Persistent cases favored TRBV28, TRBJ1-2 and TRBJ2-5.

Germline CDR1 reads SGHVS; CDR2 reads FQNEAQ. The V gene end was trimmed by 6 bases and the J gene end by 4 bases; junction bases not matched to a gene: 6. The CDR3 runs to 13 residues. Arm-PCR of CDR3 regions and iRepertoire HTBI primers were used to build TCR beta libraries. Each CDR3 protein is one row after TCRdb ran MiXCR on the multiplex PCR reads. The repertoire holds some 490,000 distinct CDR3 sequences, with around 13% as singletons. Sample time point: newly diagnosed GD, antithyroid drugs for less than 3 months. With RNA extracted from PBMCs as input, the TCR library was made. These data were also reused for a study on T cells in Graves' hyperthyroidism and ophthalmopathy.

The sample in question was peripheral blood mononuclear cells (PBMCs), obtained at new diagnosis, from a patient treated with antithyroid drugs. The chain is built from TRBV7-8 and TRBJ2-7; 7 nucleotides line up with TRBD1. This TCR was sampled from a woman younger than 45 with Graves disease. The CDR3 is CASSLTGVYEQYF. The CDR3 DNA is TGTGCCAGCAGTTTAACAGGGGTTTACGAGCAGTACTTC.